This T cell receptor beta chain originates from a study of blood T cell repertoires in COVID-19. Study-level information: T cells, B-cell-depleted T cells, or PBMCs provided the cDNA or gDNA that served as material.

Recruitment covered about two dozen US areas and drew participants whose ages spanned roughly 18 to 95 years. Authors' analysis steps: Reference gene primer amplification gave estimated nucleated cell counts. The repertoire was sequenced with immunoSEQ multiplex PCR; TCRdb's copy has only in-frame clones and lacks some. From that table come the V and J calls and clone size; the DNA was used to work out D and trimming. This table holds 200,000 to 250,000 clones, 70% to 90% found once. The V and J ends lost 2 bases and 2 bases respectively, with 10 bases between them. CDR1 and CDR2 from the germline V gene are SGHTA and FQGNSA. The CDR3 spans 14 residues.

The specimen sequenced was PBMCs or T cells enriched from blood (not recorded which). The source of this sequence is a man in his thirties or forties who had recovered from COVID-19. The V gene is TRBV7-2, the J gene TRBJ2-7; possibly TRBD1 for D (7 bases). CDR3 nucleotides: TGTGCCAGCAGCTTACAGGGGGGACCCTACGAGCAGTACTTC. It codes for CASSLQGGPYEQYF.